The 27 T cell receptor beta chains below all came from one sample that was sequenced in a study of tumor-infiltrating lymphocytes in primary liver carcinoma. From around 500 ng of total RNA, TCR beta-specific cDNA was reverse-transcribed using a constant-region primer. Three nested multiplex PCR rounds, a slightly modified ARM-PCR, produced the libraries for TCR beta. Amplification in the first two PCR rounds was performed using TRBV1-TRBV30 forward primers and a C-beta reverse primer for 10 cycles each. TCRdb fed the multiplex PCR reads into MiXCR, producing one record per CDR3 protein. The sample includes about 310,000 distinct CDR3 sequences, 65% of them seen just once. Germline DNA was also extracted, with blood RNA taken from unsorted whole blood. Sequencing was carried out using peripheral blood. Receptors originate from a man in his forties with primary liver carcinoma and hepatitis B virus infection.

This clonotype came up a few times. The chain employs TRBV19 and TRBJ2-3, with D perhaps matching TRBD1 (6 bases). Germline V gives CDR1 LNHDA, CDR2 SQIVND (reference sequence). Trimming took 6 bases from V and 3 from J, leaving 7 bases between them. This CDR3 has 12 residues. The chain's CDR3 is CASRGATDTQYF. CDR3 nucleotide sequence: TGTGCCAGTAGGGGGGCGACAGATACGCAGTATTTT.

With regard to this clonotype: Compared with germline, one end of the junction differs, possibly owing to a read error. The chain employs TRBV11-2 and TRBJ2-3; 9 bases fit TRBD2. This CDR3 spans 15 amino acids. Germline V lookup: CDR1 SGHAT, CDR2 FQNNGV. Written as DNA, the CDR3 is TGTGCCAACAGCGTTAGCGGGAGAGACACAGATACGCAGTATTTT. It yields the protein CANSVSGRDTDTQYF.

As for this clonotype: A read error is possible here, since a much larger clone lies one base away. V gene TRBV12-3 or TRBV12-4 combines with J gene TRBJ2-3; D gene unclear. The CDR3 has 12 amino acids. V dropped 5 bases and J dropped 7 bases, with 10 bases sitting between them. CDR3 coding DNA: TGTGCCAGCAGTCCCTTGGGGTATACGCAGTATTTT. The encoded protein is CASSPLGYTQYF.

Remarks on this clonotype: This may stem from a read error, because a much larger clone lies one nucleotide away. Written as DNA, the CDR3 is TGCAGCGTTGCGTCGAACACTGAAGTTTTCTTT. This translates into CSVASNTEVFF. This chain joins TRBV29-1 and TRBJ1-1; D is unresolved. Germline CDR1 is SQVTM and CDR2 is ANQGSEA. This CDR3 has 11 residues.

This clonotype was picked up many times. The V gene is TRBV29-1, the J gene TRBJ1-5; D is uncertain. The V gene's germline CDR1 is SQVTM and CDR2 ANQGSEA. V lost 7 bases and J 5 bases, leaving 21 bases between the germline ends. The CDR3 length is 15 residues. The CDR3 here is CSAAIKFHHDQPQHF. In DNA form, the CDR3 reads TGCAGCGCCGCTATTAAATTCCACCACGATCAGCCCCAGCATTTT.

In regard to this clonotype: A junction end diverges from the germline sequence, so it may reflect a read error. J is TRBJ2-7 and V is TRBV16, with TRBD1 as a possible D gene (5 bases). This CDR3 has 13 residues. The germline CDR1 and CDR2 sequences are KGHSY and FQNENV. CDR3 residues: CTSSSWGGYEQYF. CDR3 DNA: TGTACCAGCAGCTCCTGGGGCGGCTACGAGCAGTACTTC.

The J gene is TRBJ1-2, the V gene TRBV29-1; 9 bases line up with TRBD1. Per germline, CDR1 SQVTM and CDR2 ANQGSEA. V lost 7 bases, J lost 7 bases, and 10 bases stayed unmatched. The CDR3 covers 13 residues. Written as DNA, the CDR3 is TGCAGCGCCTTTCCACAGGGGGCGAGTGGCTACACCTTC. Translated: CSAFPQGASGYTF.

About this clonotype itself: Since a much larger clone is just one base distant, this may be a read error. The chain employs TRBV5-6 and TRBJ2-7, with a tentative D call TRBD1 (7 bases). V lost 7 bases and J 3 bases, leaving 14 bases between the germline ends. The CDR3 is 13 amino acids. The germline gives CDR1 SGHDT, CDR2 YYEEEE. CDR3 region: CASGRGQIYEQYF. CDR3 DNA sequence: TGTGCCAGCGGGCGGGGACAGATCTACGAGCAGTACTTC.

This chain connects TRBV29-1 to TRBJ2-1; 8 bases line up with TRBD2. CDR3 length: 17 amino acids. V lost 3 bases to trimming and J lost 7 bases; unmatched junction nucleotides: 17. In germline, CDR1 is SQVTM, CDR2 ANQGSEA. CDR3 DNA sequence: TGCAGCGTTGATAAAGGACTATCGGGAGGGCATAGAAATGAGCAGTTCTTC. Protein: CSVDKGLSGGHRNEQFF.

About this clonotype: This may be a read error: a much more frequent sequence differs by one nucleotide. The chain carries TRBV5-4 and TRBJ2-1; 8 bases fit TRBD2. V lost 7 bases, J lost 8 bases, and 11 bases stayed unmatched. The CDR3 totals 14 residues. Germline V CDR1 and CDR2: SGHNT, YYREEE (reference sequence). The CDR3 nucleotides are TGTGCCAGCGGCCCCTCGGGGGGGCAGGATGAGCAGTTCTTC. Residues: CASGPSGGQDEQFF. The variable domain in full, with the rest retrieved from reference TRBV5-4 and TRBJ2-1, is ETGVTQSPTHLIKTRGQQVTLRCSSQSGHNTVSWYQQALGQGPQFIFQYYREEENGRGNFPPRFSGLQFPNYSSELNVNALELDDSALYLCASGPSGGQDEQFFGPGTRLTVL.

V and J are TRBV11-2 and TRBJ2-1; TRBD2 is a possible D gene (5 bases). The CDR3 extends over 16 amino acids. Germline V gives CDR1 SGHAT, CDR2 FQNNGV. V lost 8 bases and J 4 bases, leaving 21 bases between the germline ends. CDR3 DNA: TGTGCCAGCTACCCTGGGAGCGGCCGTACTTACAATGAGCAGTTCTTC. Amino acids: CASYPGSGRTYNEQFF.

Concerning this clonotype itself: A read error may explain this, as a much larger clone is one base away. The CDR3 coding sequence is TGTGCCAGCAGTTACGGACAGGGGGTAGCTGAAGCTTTCTTT. Encoded protein: CASSYGQGVAEAFF. V and J are TRBV6-5 and TRBJ1-1, with TRBD1 identical over 10 bases. Germline V gene data show CDR1 as MNHEY and CDR2 as SVGAGI. The CDR3 has 14 amino acids. The V gene end was trimmed by 2 bases and the J gene end by 6 bases; junction bases not matched to a gene: 3.

This clonotype was detected many times. The genes are TRBV6-6 and TRBJ2-1; D may be TRBD2 (6 bases). V shed 0 bases and J shed 8 bases, with 14 bases lying between them. Germline V lookup: CDR1 MNHNY, CDR2 SVGAGI (reference sequence). CDR3 size: 15 residues. The CDR3 loop is CASSYSEETGDEQFF. The CDR3 region has the DNA TGTGCCAGCAGTTACTCTGAAGAGACGGGAGATGAGCAGTTCTTC.

This clonotype was counted only a few times. The CDR3 nucleotides are TGCGCCAGCAGCTTGTTCAGCCGCGGCGGGGCCTCTGTCGAGCAGTACTTC. It translates to CASSLFSRGGASVEQYF. The chain combines TRBV5-1 with TRBJ2-7, with a weak D call TRBD2 (6 bases). The CDR3 is 17 residues long. Germline assignment: CDR1 SGHRS and CDR2 YFSETQ. Deletions cut 1 base from V and 6 bases from J, with 23 bases between. The variable domain in full, with the rest retrieved from reference TRBV5-1 and TRBJ2-7, is KAGVTQTPRYLIKTRGQQVTLSCSPISGHRSVSWYQQTPGQGLQFLFEYFSETQRNKGNFPGRFSGRQFSNSRSEMNVSTLELGDSALYLCASSLFSRGGASVEQYFGPGTRLTVT.

The chain links TRBV15 to TRBJ2-3; D gene ambiguous. Looked up from germline, CDR1 is LNHNV and CDR2 is YYDKDF (reference sequence). Trimming cost V 3 bases and J 6 bases, with 7 bases left between them. The CDR3 is 12 residues long. CDR3 region: CATSRVMDTQYF. CDR3 bases: TGTGCCACCAGCAGGGTAATGGATACGCAGTATTTT.

The rearrangement uses TRBV30 and TRBJ1-5, with D possibly matching TRBD1 (5 bases). The CDR3 extends over 13 amino acids. V gave up 2 bases and J gave up 8 bases, with 13 bases separating them. The germline CDR1 and CDR2 sequences are GTSNPN and SVGIG (reference sequence). In DNA form, the CDR3 reads TGTGCCTGGAGTCCGGGGGGGGAAAAGCCCCAGCATTTT. Its translation is CAWSPGGEKPQHF.

This clonotype was counted between two and nine times. One end of the junction fails to match germline, which may point to a read error. This chain connects TRBV7-9 to TRBJ2-1; D ambiguous. CDR1 is SEHNR, CDR2 FQNEAQ, per germline (reference sequence). The CDR3 runs to 15 residues. CDR3 DNA: TGTGCCAGTAGCTTAGATTCTGGCTTTGGCGATGAGCAGTTCTTC. Its translation: CASSLDSGFGDEQFF. The full variable domain, its missing parts supplied by reference TRBV7-9 and TRBJ2-1, is DTGVSQNPRHKITKRGQNVTFRCDPISEHNRLYWYRQTLGQGPEFLTYFQNEAQLEKSRLLSDRFSAERPKGSFSTLEIQRTEQGDSAMYLCASSLDSGFGDEQFFGPGTRLTVL.

This clonotype was recorded at least ten times. The chain links TRBV12-3 or TRBV12-4 to TRBJ1-1; 10 bases agree with TRBD1. Trimming removed 5 bases from V and 5 bases from J; junction bases left unmatched: 8. This CDR3 has 15 residues. CDR3 protein: CASSPRQGARTEAFF. CDR3 coding DNA: TGTGCCAGCAGTCCGCGACAGGGGGCGCGAACTGAAGCTTTCTTT.

To note about this clonotype: One end of the junction is discordant with germline, which a read error may explain. The gene calls are TRBV5-4 and TRBJ1-1; 8 positions match TRBD1. CDR3 size: 14 residues. CDR1 and CDR2 from the germline V gene are SGHNT and YYREEE (reference sequence). The CDR3 region has the DNA TGTGTCAGCAGTTGGGAGCAGGGGGCCACTGAAGCTTTCTTT. The encoded protein is CVSSWEQGATEAFF.

A word on this clonotype: A much larger clone lies one base from this, so it may be a read error. The chain links TRBV6-2 or TRBV6-3 to TRBJ2-7; D is unclear. Germline loops: CDR1 MNHEY, CDR2 SVGEGT. This CDR3 is built from 14 residues. This CDR3 is CAGSYGPISYEQYF. DNA of the CDR3: TGTGCCGGCAGTTACGGACCAATTTCCTACGAGCAGTACTTC.

The genes are TRBV28 and TRBJ2-7; TRBD1 might be the D (6 bases). The CDR3 spans 16 residues. With 5 bases removed from V and 6 bases from J, the gap between germline ends came to 23 bases. Germline CDR1 is MDHEN and CDR2 is SYDVKM. The DNA of the CDR3 is TGTGCCAGCAGTCGCAATACAGGGCATCCTTTGGCCGAGCAGTACTTC. This codes for CASSRNTGHPLAEQYF.

V usage is TRBV29-1 and J usage is TRBJ2-1, with 10 nucleotides matching TRBD2. V lost 4 bases to trimming and J lost 7 bases; unmatched junction nucleotides: 10. The CDR3 contains 15 residues. Looked up from germline, CDR1 is SQVTM and CDR2 is ANQGSEA. For the CDR3, the DNA is TGCAGCGTTGCTAGCGGGAGCGACTCCGATAATGAGCAGTTCTTC. Its translation: CSVASGSDSDNEQFF.

V is TRBV30 and J is TRBJ1-1, with D possibly TRBD1 on 6 matching bases. Trimming took off 5 bases at V and 3 bases at J, with 16 bases between the two ends. Per germline, CDR1 GTSNPN and CDR2 SVGIG (reference sequence). CDR3 length: 14 residues. The CDR3 DNA is TGTGCCTGGGCATCATACGGGGGGCACACTGAAGCTTTCTTT. Amino acids: CAWASYGGHTEAFF.

With respect to this clonotype: Germline and junction disagree at one end, which may indicate a read error. DNA of the CDR3: TGTGCCAGCAGCGATCGACGAGGCGATACGCAGTACTTT. This sequence encodes CASSDRRGDTQYF. The genes are TRBV7-9 and TRBJ2-3; D call uncertain. The CDR3 sequence is 13 residues long. The V gene's germline CDR1 is SEHNR and CDR2 FQNEAQ (reference sequence).

The J gene is TRBJ2-7, the V gene TRBV11-1; perhaps TRBD2 as D (6 bases). Trimming pared 5 bases from V and 0 bases from J, leaving 14 bases between. The germline CDR1 and CDR2 sequences are SGHAT and FQDESV (reference sequence). This CDR3 region has 15 residues. The CDR3: CASSRTSYSSYEQYF. DNA for the CDR3: TGTGCCAGCAGCCGTACTAGCTACAGCTCCTACGAGCAGTACTTC. Variable domain in full (rest from reference TRBV11-1 and TRBJ2-7): EAEVAQSPRYKITEKSQAVAFWCDPISGHATLYWYRQILGQGPELLVQFQDESVVDDSQLPKDRFSAERLKGVDSTLKIQPAELGDSAMYLCASSRTSYSSYEQYFGPGTRLTVT.

Comment on this clonotype: It may be a read error: a sequence one base away is much more abundant. V is TRBV30 and J is TRBJ2-1; 7 bases align to TRBD2. The CDR3 runs to 16 residues. Germline V gene sequence: CDR1 GTSNPN, CDR2 SVGIG (reference sequence). With V trimmed by 1 base and J by 5 bases, 11 bases remained unmatched. CDR3 nucleotides: TGTGCCTGGAGTGCCAGGATTAGCGGGCTTAACAATGAGCAGTTCTTC. Residues: CAWSARISGLNNEQFF.

The chain couples TRBV2 to TRBJ2-4; D is ambiguous. The germline CDR1 and CDR2 sequences are SNHLY and FYNNEI. With 6 bases removed from V and 0 bases from J, the gap between germline ends came to 6 bases. The CDR3 has 13 amino acids. The CDR3 reads CASSRLAKNIQYF. CDR3 nucleotides: TGTGCCAGCAGCAGGCTAGCCAAAAACATTCAGTACTTC. Together with reference TRBV2 and TRBJ2-4, the CDR3 gives the full variable domain: EPEVTQTPSHQVTQMGQEVILRCVPISNHLYFYWYRQILGQKVEFLVSFYNNEISEKSEIFDDQFSVERPDGSNFTLKIRSTKLEDSAMYFCASSRLAKNIQYFGAGTRLSVL.